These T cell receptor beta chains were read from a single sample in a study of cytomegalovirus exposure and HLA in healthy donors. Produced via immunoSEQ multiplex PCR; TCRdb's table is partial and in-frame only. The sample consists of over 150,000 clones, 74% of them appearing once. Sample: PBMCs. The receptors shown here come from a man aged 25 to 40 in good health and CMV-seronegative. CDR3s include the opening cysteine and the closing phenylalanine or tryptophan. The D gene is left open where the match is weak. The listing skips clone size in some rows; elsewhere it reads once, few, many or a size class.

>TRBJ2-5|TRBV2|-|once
CASTLRRGETQYF
TGTGCCAGCACCCTACGCAGGGGAGAGACCCAGTACTTC
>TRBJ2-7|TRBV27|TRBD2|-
CASSLTSGNYEQYF
TGTGCCAGCAGTTTAACTAGCGGGAACTACGAGCAGTACTTC
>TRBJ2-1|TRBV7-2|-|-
CASSVRVPEQFF
TGTGCCAGCAGCGTCAGGGTTCCTGAGCAGTTCTTC
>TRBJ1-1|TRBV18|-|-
CASSPVTGPNTEAFF
TGTGCCAGCTCACCAGTCACAGGACCCAACACTGAAGCTTTCTTT
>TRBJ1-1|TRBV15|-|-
CATSMGGTNTEAFF
TGTGCCACCAGCATGGGAGGTACGAACACTGAAGCTTTCTTT
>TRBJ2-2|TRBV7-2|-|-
CASSLDGRGTGELFF
TGTGCCAGCAGCTTAGACGGGCGGGGCACCGGGGAGCTGTTTTTT
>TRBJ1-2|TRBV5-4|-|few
CASSLGQTYGYTF
TGTGCCAGCAGCTTGGGACAGACCTATGGCTACACCTTC
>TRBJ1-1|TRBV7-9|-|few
CASSLARGGRTEAFF
TGTGCCAGCAGCTTAGCACGGGGGGGCCGGACTGAAGCTTTCTTT
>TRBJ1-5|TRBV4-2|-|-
CASSQVVGGNQPQHF
TGTGCCAGCAGCCAAGTGGTCGGGGGCAATCAGCCCCAGCATTTT
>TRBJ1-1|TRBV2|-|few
CASKRDSGVNTEAFF
TGTGCCAGCAAGAGGGACTCGGGGGTGAACACTGAAGCTTTCTTT
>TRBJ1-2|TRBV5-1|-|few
CASSYNRVYGYTF
TGCGCCAGCAGCTACAACAGGGTCTATGGCTACACCTTC
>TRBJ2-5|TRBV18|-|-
CASLKERTFSQETQYF
TGTGCCAGCCTCAAGGAGCGAACCTTTTCACAAGAGACCCAGTACTTC
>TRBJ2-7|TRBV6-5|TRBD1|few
CASSRGQGHEQYF
TGTGCCAGCAGCCGGGGACAGGGCCACGAGCAGTACTTC
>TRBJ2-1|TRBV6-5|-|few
CASSFTGPVIHNEQFF
TGTGCCAGCAGTTTTACAGGGCCGGTCATCCACAATGAGCAGTTCTTC
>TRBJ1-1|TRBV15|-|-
CATSDRPGTNTEAFF
TGTGCCACCAGCGACCGACCAGGGACTAACACTGAAGCTTTCTTT
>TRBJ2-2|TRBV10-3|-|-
CAISSSVIKNTGELFF
TGTGCCATCAGCTCTAGCGTAATCAAGAACACCGGGGAGCTGTTTTTT
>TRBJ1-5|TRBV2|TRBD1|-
CASRAGTASNQPQHF
TGTGCCAGCAGGGCCGGGACAGCTAGCAATCAGCCCCAGCATTTT
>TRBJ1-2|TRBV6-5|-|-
CASSLRGSYGYTF
TGTGCCAGCAGTTTAAGAGGGTCCTATGGCTACACCTTC
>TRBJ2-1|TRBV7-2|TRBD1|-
CASSWTTGVSYNEQFF
TGTGCCAGCAGCTGGACGACAGGGGTCTCGTACAATGAGCAGTTCTTC
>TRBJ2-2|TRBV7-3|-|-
CASSPGQFPGELFF
TGTGCCAGCAGCCCCGGACAGTTTCCCGGGGAGCTGTTTTTT
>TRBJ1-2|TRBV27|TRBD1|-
CASRDRQGATYGYTF
TGTGCCAGCAGAGATCGACAGGGGGCTACCTATGGCTACACCTTC
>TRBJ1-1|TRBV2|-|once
CASMGGHLNTEAFF
TGTGCCAGCATGGGCGGACACCTGAACACTGAAGCTTTCTTT
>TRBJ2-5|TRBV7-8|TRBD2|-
CASSLARGLAGDQETQYF
TGTGCCAGCAGCTTAGCGAGGGGGCTAGCGGGGGACCAAGAGACCCAGTACTTC
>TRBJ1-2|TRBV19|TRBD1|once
CASSLTGGIDYGYTF
TGTGCCAGTAGTCTGACAGGGGGCATAGACTATGGCTACACCTTC
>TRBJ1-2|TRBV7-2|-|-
CASSTRGQRRYTF
TGTGCCAGCAGCACCAGGGGTCAGAGACGCTACACCTTC
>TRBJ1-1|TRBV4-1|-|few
CASSPRRGNTEAFF
TGCGCCAGCAGCCCCCGTCGCGGGAACACTGAAGCTTTCTTT
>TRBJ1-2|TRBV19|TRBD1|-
CASSSDRGQGNYGYTF
TGTGCCAGTAGTAGCGACAGGGGGCAAGGCAACTATGGCTACACCTTC
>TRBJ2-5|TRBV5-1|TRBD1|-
CASRDGTGGQETQYF
TGCGCCAGCAGGGATGGGACAGGGGGGCAAGAGACCCAGTACTTC
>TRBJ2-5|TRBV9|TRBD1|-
CASSARQGLGIETQYF
TGTGCCAGCAGCGCCCGACAGGGGCTCGGTATAGAGACCCAGTACTTC
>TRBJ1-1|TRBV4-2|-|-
CASSQDMAGMVTEAFF
TGTGCCAGCAGCCAAGATATGGCGGGGATGGTCACTGAAGCTTTCTTT
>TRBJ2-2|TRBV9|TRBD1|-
CASSPTGDTGELFF
TGTGCCAGCTCCCCGACAGGGGACACCGGGGAGCTGTTTTTT
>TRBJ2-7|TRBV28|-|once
CASSSTTGSYEQYF
TGTGCCAGCAGTTCTACGACAGGAAGCTACGAGCAGTACTTC
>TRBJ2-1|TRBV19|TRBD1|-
CASSTWTGDYNEQFF
TGTGCCAGTAGTACTTGGACAGGGGACTACAATGAGCAGTTCTTC
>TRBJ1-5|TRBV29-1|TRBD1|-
CSVDRDRARNQPQHF
TGCAGCGTTGATAGGGACAGGGCCCGCAATCAGCCCCAGCATTTT
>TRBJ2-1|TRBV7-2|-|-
CASSSPLVNEQFF
TGTGCCAGCAGCTCGCCACTAGTGAATGAGCAGTTCTTC
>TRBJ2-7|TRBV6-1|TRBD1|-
CASSDLTGSASYEQYF
TGTGCCAGCAGTGACCTGACAGGGTCCGCCTCCTACGAGCAGTACTTC
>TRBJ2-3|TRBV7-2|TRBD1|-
CASSPGGRDPDTQYF
TGTGCCAGCAGCCCAGGGGGTAGGGACCCAGATACGCAGTATTTT
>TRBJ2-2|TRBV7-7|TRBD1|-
CASRAGTENTGELFF
TGTGCCAGCAGGGCCGGGACAGAGAACACCGGGGAGCTGTTTTTT
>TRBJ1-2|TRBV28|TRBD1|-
CASTPQGAGNYGYPF
TGTGCCAGCACCCCTCAGGGGGCAGGCAACTATGGCTACCCCTTC
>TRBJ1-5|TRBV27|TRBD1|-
CASSLKPDRAGNQPQHF
TGTGCCAGCAGCCTGAAACCCGACAGGGCAGGGAATCAGCCCCAGCATTTT
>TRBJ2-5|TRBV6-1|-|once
CASKFSGWETQYF
TGTGCCAGCAAGTTTAGCGGTTGGGAGACCCAGTACTTC
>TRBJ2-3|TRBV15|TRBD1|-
CATSRDRGGDTQYF
TGTGCCACCAGCAGGGACAGGGGTGGAGATACGCAGTATTTT
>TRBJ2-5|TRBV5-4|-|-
CASSRGADQETQYF
TGTGCCAGCAGCCGGGGGGCGGATCAAGAGACCCAGTACTTC
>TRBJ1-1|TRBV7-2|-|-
CASSLEGQSAEAFF
TGTGCCAGCAGCTTAGAAGGCCAGAGCGCTGAAGCTTTCTTT
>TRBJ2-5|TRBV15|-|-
CATSLPAGLLVTGETQYF
TGTGCCACCAGCCTGCCGGCCGGACTTCTCGTGACGGGGGAGACCCAGTACTTC
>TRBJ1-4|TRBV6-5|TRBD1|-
CASSFGRGLEKLFF
TGTGCCAGCAGTTTTGGCAGGGGGCTTGAAAAACTGTTTTTT
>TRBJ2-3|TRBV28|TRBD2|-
CASSSPSGRGGEDTQYF
TGTGCCAGCAGTTCCCCCAGCGGGAGGGGGGGTGAAGATACGCAGTATTTT
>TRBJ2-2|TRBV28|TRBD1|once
CASSSIYRGTGELFF
TGTGCCAGCAGTTCGATTTACAGGGGAACCGGGGAGCTGTTTTTT
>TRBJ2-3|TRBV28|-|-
CASSVFRRASTDTQYF
TGTGCCAGCAGTGTATTCAGGAGGGCTAGCACAGATACGCAGTATTTT
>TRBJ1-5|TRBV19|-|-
CASSMRGLSNQPQHF
TGTGCCAGTAGTATGCGGGGGCTTAGCAATCAGCCCCAGCATTTT
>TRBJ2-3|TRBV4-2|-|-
CASSQEFTGLNPPQYF
TGTGCCAGCAGCCAAGAGTTTACCGGACTCAACCCTCCGCAGTATTTT
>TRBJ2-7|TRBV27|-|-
CASSLGGAPYEQYF
TGTGCCAGCAGTTTGGGGGGAGCGCCCTACGAGCAGTACTTC
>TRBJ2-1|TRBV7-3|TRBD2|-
CASSSPTSGYNEQFF
TGTGCCAGCAGCTCTCCGACTAGCGGATACAATGAGCAGTTCTTC
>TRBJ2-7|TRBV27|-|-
CASRARVSYEQYF
TGTGCCAGCAGAGCGAGGGTTTCCTACGAGCAGTACTTC
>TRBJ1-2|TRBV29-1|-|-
CSVGRGNGYTF
TGCAGCGTTGGAAGAGGAAATGGCTACACCTTC